This TCR beta chain came from a study of T cell repertoires in cytomegalovirus infection. TCRdb used MiXCR to reprocess the reads, holding one entry per CDR3 protein. The sample has approximately 630,000 distinct CDR3 sequences; approximately 24% are singletons. Study-level results: HLA-C-restricted CMV clonotypes gave the most frequent clonotype in two of eight donors.

The sample holds many counts of this clonotype. What it recognizes is unknown. CDR1 is SGHVS, CDR2 FNYEAQ, per germline. Between the trimmed V and J ends, which lost 5 bases and 0 bases, there was a span of 14 bases. The length of the CDR3 is 16 residues. This receptor was identified in a human donor in good health (CMV status not recorded). Some clones in this sample may be carry-over from other donors' samples. The chain couples TRBV7-6 to TRBJ2-4; D is uncertain. The sequenced material came from CD8+ T cells from PBMCs. The CDR3 nucleotides are TGTGCCAGCAGCCCAACCACCTTCCTAGCCAAAAACATTCAGTACTTC. Translated, it gives CASSPTTFLAKNIQYF.